This T cell receptor beta chain was captured by sequencing in a study of response to subunit inactivated influenza vaccine. Study-wide findings and caveats: The authors suggested that every seasonal influenza vaccination recruits few new T cells.

Each CDR3 protein is one row after TCRdb ran MiXCR on the RT-PCR reads. The sample records roughly 710,000 distinct CDR3 sequences, less than 15% being singletons. V gave up 5 bases and J gave up 11 bases, with 10 bases separating them. The CDR3 is made up of 12 amino acids. Comment on this clonotype: Its antigen is not known.

The sequences come from PBMCs from blood, collected around 14 days before vaccination. The source is a man aged 50 or older who received an inactivated influenza vaccine. This rearrangement joins TRBV12-3 or TRBV12-4 to TRBJ1-6; D ambiguous. The CDR3 reads CASSLPPAPLHF. CDR3 coding DNA: TGTGCCAGCAGTCTCCCTCCAGCACCCCTCCACTTT.